Here is one TCR beta chain with its context. The entry originates in a study of cytomegalovirus exposure and HLA in healthy donors. The study ran its PCR with 60 Vbeta and 13 Jbeta primers. The data were produced by immunoSEQ multiplex PCR, yet TCRdb's version contains in-frame clones alone and is incomplete. Of about 160,000 clones listed, around 72% are singletons. Healthy bone marrow donors supplied every sample. Germline CDR1 reads MGHDK; CDR2 reads SYGVNS. Deletions cut 3 bases from V and 6 bases from J, with 12 bases between. The CDR3 is 13 residues long. The sequence was obtained from a female donor in good health and CMV-seronegative. The V gene is TRBV25-1, the J gene TRBJ2-7, with D possibly TRBD2 on 6 matching bases. The sample consisted of PBMCs. The CDR3 nucleotides read TGTGCCAGCAGTGATTTGAGGAGGGGCGAGCAGTACTTC. Protein product: CASSDLRRGEQYF.